This TCR beta chain was observed in a study of blood T cell repertoires in COVID-19 (dated by TCRdb to about 2020). At the level of the whole study: Samples from collaborators originated in the United States, Italy and Spain and spanned both the acute and convalescent phases of COVID-19. The prospective study material was composed of cDNA or gDNA derived from T cells, B-cell-depleted T cells, or PBMCs. The dataset comprised deeply sampled blood TCRbeta repertoires from subjects exposed to, actively infected with, or recovered from COVID-19. The repertoires were made available in a free public database intended to serve as a resource for research on the immune response to SARS-CoV-2. The samples were drawn from the first 160 participants of the ongoing ImmuneRACE study and from 950 to 1,500 subjects provided by 6 global collaborators. A de-identified subject ID, COVID-19 status, age in years and sex were almost always included in the sample metadata. Where HLA class I and class II types were available, the types were taken from metadata supplied by the sample provider, not from assay-based typing. Broad study findings and their caveats: Clinical and demographic metadata were provided uncurated, with the amount varying by source and participant.

The collaborating institutions used their own protocols to collect whole blood in K2EDTA tubes. For TCRbeta analysis, collaborators shipped samples in one of three forms: frozen whole blood, isolated PBMCs, or DNA extracted from either of those sample types. From the cysteine up to the phenylalanine, the CDR3 has a length of 12 residues. Of all the DNA, just the CDR3 is kept, 36 bases in frame from base 1. Trimming removed 6 bases from V and 8 bases from J, leaving 13 bases between the germline ends. Via the germline V gene, CDR1 is MNHEY and CDR2 SVGAGI. TCRbeta CDR3 regions were amplified from genomic DNA using the immunoSEQ Assay, a bias-controlled multiplex PCR. Regarding the original processing steps: The number of nucleated cells in each sample was estimated by amplification of reference gene primers within the assay. To quantify the absolute abundance of each unique TCRbeta CDR3 rearrangement, sequence reads were collapsed and filtered. For each sample, productive Simpson clonality was calculated as the square root of Simpson's diversity index over productive rearrangements. Entries here come from immuneACCESS through TCRdb and include only in-frame sequences with V and J called. Some clones fail to appear in such tables; in the studies checked, an unresolved V gene covers under half of the shortfall, and the cause of the remainder is unknown. V, J and clone size are those of that table, while D and trimming were read from the DNA. The sample table records about 120,000 clones; 75% to 85% of these occur just once. About 4% of the sample rests with the top ten.

This clone was counted between two and nine times. Its antigen target is currently unknown. No much larger clonotype is one base removed from it; base qualities were not supplied. Sequencing used peripheral blood. This receptor was taken from a woman of 80 years or more with acute or convalescent COVID-19. The sequence joins TRBV6-5 to TRBJ1-2; the D gene identity is not certain. The nucleotides read TGTGCCAGCAGCCTTAGTAGCTACGGCTACACCTTC. Translated, this gives CASSLSSYGYTF.